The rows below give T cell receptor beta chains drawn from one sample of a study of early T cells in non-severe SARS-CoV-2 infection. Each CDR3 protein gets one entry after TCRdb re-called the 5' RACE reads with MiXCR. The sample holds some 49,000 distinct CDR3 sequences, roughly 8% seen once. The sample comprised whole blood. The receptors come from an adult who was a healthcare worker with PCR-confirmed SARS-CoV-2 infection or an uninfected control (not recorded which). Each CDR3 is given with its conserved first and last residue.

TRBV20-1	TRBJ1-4	CSARGGTTEKLFF
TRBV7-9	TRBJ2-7	CASSPSSGSGIYEQYF
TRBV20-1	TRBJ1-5	CSAGETGGNQPQHF
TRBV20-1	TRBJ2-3	CSAPKSGTSLADTQYF
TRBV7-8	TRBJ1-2	CASSLGKSEGYTF
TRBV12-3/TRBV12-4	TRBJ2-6	CASSTFKMASSGANVLTF
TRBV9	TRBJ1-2	CASSVETSENYGYTF
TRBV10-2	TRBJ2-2	CASNAASGSYGGELFF
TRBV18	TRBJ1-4	CASSPLGGTNEKLFF
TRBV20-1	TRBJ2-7	CSARDLGQGISGQYF
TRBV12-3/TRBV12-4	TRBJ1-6	CASSPTTGASSPLHF